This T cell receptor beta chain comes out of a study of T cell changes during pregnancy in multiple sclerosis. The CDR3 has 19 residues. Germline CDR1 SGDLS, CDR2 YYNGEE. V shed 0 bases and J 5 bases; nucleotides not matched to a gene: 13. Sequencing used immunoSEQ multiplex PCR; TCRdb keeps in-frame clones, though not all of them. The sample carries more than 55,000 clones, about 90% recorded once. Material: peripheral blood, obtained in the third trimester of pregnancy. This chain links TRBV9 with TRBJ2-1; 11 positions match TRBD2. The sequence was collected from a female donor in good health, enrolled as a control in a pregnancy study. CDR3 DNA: TGTGCCAGCAGCGTAGACCCCACACTAGCGGGAGATTGGGACAATGAGCAGTTCTTC. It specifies CASSVDPTLAGDWDNEQFF. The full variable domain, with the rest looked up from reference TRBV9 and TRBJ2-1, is DSGVTQTPKHLITATGQRVTLRCSPRSGDLSVYWYQQSLDQGLQFLIQYYNGEERAKGNILERFSAQQFPDLHSELNLSSLELGDSALYFCASSVDPTLAGDWDNEQFFGPGTRLTVL.